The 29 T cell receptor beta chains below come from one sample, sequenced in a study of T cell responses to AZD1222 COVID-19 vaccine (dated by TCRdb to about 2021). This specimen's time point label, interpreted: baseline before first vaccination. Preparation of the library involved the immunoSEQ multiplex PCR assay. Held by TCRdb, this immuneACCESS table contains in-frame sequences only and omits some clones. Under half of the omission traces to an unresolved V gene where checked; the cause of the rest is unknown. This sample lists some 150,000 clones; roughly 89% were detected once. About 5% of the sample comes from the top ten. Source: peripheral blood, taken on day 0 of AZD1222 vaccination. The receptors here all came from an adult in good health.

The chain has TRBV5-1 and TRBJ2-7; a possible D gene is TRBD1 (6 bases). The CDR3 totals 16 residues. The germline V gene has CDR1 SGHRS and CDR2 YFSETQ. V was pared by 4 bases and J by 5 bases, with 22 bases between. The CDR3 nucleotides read TGCGCCAGCAGCGGGGGCTCTAGTAGAATCAGTGACGAGCAGTACTTC. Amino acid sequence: CASSGGSSRISDEQYF.

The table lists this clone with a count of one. DNA for the CDR3: TGCAGCGCCCAACCAGGGAGCGGAAACACCATATATTTT. This gives the protein CSAQPGSGNTIYF. The chain uses TRBV29-1 and TRBJ1-3, with a possible D match to TRBD1 (5 bases). CDR1 is SQVTM, CDR2 ANQGSEA, per germline. The CDR3 covers 13 residues. Between the trimmed V and J ends, which lost 7 bases and 4 bases, there was a span of 14 bases.

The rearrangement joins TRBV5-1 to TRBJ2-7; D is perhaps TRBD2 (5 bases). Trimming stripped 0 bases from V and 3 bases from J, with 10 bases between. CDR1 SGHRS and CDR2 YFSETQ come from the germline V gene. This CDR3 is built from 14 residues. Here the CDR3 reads CASSLGTDNYEQYF. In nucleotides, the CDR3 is TGCGCCAGCAGCTTGGGGACTGACAACTACGAGCAGTACTTC.

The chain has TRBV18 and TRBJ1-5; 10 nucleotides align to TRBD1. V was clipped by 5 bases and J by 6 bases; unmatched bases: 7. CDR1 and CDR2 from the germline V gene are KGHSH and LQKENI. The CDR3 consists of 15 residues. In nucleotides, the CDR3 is TGTGCCAGCTCAGCGACAGGGGGCTACGGTCAGCCCCAGCATTTT. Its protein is CASSATGGYGQPQHF.

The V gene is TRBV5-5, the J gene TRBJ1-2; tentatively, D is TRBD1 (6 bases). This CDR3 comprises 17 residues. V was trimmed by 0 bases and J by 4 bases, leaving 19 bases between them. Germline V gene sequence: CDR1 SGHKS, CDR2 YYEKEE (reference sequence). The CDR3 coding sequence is TGTGCCAGCAGCTTGGTCGTGACAGGACGCTTAAGCTATGGCTACACCTTC. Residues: CASSLVVTGRLSYGYTF.

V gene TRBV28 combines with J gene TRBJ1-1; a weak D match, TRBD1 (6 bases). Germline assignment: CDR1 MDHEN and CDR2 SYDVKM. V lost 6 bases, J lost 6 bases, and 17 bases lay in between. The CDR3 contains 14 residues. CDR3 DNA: TGTGCCAGCAGCCCCATCCCAGGGGTCCCTGAAGCTTTCTTT. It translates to CASSPIPGVPEAFF.

The CDR3 loop reads CASSRQGAGQPQHF. In nucleotides, the CDR3 is TGTGCCAGCAGCCGTCAGGGGGCAGGTCAGCCCCAGCATTTT. The genes are TRBV7-2 and TRBJ1-5; TRBD1 agrees at 8 bases. The CDR3 totals 14 residues. The V and J ends lost 5 bases and 6 bases, in that order; junction bases with no gene match: 6. Germline CDR1 is SGHTA and CDR2 is FQGNSA. Drawing the rest from reference TRBV7-2 and TRBJ1-5, the complete variable domain is GAGVSQSPSNKVTEKGKDVELRCDPISGHTALYWYRQSLGQGLEFLIYFQGNSAPDKSGLPSDRFSAERTGGSVSTLTIQRTQQEDSAVYLCASSRQGAGQPQHFGDGTRLSIL.

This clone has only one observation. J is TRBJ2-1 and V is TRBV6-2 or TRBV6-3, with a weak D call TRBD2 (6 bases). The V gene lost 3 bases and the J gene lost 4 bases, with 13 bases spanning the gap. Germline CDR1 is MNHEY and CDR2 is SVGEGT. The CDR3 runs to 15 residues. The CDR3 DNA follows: TGTGCCAGCAGTTATCGGGCTAGCGCGTACAATGAGCAGTTCTTC. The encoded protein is CASSYRASAYNEQFF.

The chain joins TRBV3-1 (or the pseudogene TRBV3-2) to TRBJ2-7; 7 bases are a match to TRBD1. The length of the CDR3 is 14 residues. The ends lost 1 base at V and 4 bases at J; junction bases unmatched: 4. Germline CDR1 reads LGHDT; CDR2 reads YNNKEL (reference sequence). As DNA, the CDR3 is TGTGCCAGCAGCCAAGGGGACAGCTATTACGAGCAGTACTTC. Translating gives CASSQGDSYYEQYF.

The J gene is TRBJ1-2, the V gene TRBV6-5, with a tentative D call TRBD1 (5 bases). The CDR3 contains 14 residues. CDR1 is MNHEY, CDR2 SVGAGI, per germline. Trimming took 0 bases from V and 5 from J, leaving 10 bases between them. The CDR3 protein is CASSYSGREYGYTF. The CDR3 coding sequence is TGTGCCAGCAGTTACTCAGGCAGGGAGTATGGCTACACCTTC.

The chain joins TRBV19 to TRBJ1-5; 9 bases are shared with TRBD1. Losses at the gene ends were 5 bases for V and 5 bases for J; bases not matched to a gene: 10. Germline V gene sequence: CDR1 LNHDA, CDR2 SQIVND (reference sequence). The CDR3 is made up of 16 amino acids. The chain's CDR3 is CASSYYGQGSDQPQHF. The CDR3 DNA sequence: TGTGCCAGTAGTTACTACGGACAGGGGTCCGATCAGCCCCAGCATTTT.

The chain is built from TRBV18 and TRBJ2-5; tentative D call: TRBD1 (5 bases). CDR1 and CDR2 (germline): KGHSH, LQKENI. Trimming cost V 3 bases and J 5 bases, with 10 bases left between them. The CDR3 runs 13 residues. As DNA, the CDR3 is TGTGCCAGCTCACCGACAGAGTGGGAGACCCAGTACTTC. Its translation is CASSPTEWETQYF.

The DNA for the CDR3 is TGCAGCGTTGTGCCGGGGTCGACTGAAGCTTTCTTT. Translation gives CSVVPGSTEAFF. V usage is TRBV29-1 and J usage is TRBJ1-1; D gene unclear. This CDR3 has 12 amino acids. Trimming cost V 4 bases and J 5 bases, with 11 bases left between them. Germline CDR1 SQVTM, CDR2 ANQGSEA.

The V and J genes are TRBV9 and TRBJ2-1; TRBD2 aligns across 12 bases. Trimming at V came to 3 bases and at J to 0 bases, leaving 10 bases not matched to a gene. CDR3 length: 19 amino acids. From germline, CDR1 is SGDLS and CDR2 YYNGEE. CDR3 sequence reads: CASSGPGLAGTSSYNEQFF. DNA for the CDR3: TGTGCCAGCAGCGGCCCGGGACTAGCGGGTACGAGCTCCTACAATGAGCAGTTCTTC.

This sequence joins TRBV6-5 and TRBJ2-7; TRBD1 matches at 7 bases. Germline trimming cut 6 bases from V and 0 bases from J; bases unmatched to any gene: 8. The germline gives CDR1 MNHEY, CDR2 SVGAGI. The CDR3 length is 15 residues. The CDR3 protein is CASSKQGWASYEQYF. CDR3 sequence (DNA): TGTGCCAGCAGCAAACAGGGGTGGGCCTCCTACGAGCAGTACTTC.

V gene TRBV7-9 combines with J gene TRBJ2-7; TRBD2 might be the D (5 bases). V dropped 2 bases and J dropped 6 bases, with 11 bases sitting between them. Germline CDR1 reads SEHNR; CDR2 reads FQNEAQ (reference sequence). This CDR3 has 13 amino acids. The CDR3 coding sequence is TGTGCCAGCAGCTTAAGGGCCGGGATCGAGCAGTACTTC. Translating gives CASSLRAGIEQYF.

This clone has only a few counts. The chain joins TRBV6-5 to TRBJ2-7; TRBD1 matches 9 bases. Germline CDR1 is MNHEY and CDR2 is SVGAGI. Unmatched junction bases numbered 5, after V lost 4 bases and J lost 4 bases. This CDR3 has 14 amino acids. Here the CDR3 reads CASSFRDREYEQYF. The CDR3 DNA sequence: TGTGCCAGCAGTTTCCGGGACAGGGAATACGAGCAGTACTTC.

The CDR3 coding sequence is TGTGCCAGCAGCTCCGGGTCATCACCTAATGAAAAACTGTTTTTT. The encoded protein is CASSSGSSPNEKLFF. V is TRBV28 and J is TRBJ1-4; D is unclear. V was clipped by 6 bases and J by 3 bases, with 14 bases between them. Germline V gives CDR1 MDHEN, CDR2 SYDVKM. CDR3 length: 15 residues.

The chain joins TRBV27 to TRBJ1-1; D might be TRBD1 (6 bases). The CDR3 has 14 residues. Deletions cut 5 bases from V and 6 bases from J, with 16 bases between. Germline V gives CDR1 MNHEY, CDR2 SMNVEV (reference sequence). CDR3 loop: CASSTRRTVSEAFF. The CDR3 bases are TGTGCCAGCAGTACCCGTCGGACAGTCTCTGAAGCTTTCTTT.

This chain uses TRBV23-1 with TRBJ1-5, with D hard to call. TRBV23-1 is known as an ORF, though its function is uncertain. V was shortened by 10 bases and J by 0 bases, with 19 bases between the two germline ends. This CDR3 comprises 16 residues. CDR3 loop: CATPPRAGYSNQPQHF. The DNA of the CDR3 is TGCGCCACCCCCCCAAGGGCAGGCTATAGCAATCAGCCCCAGCATTTT.

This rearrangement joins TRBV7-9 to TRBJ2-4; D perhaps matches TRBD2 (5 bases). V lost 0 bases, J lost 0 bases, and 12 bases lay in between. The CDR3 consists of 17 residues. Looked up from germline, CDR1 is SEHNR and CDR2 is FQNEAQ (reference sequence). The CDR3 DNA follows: TGTGCCAGCAGCTTAGCACGGGGATCCACAGCCAAAAACATTCAGTACTTC. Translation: CASSLARGSTAKNIQYF. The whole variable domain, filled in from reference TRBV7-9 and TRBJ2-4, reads DTGVSQNPRHKITKRGQNVTFRCDPISEHNRLYWYRQTLGQGPEFLTYFQNEAQLEKSRLLSDRFSAERPKGSFSTLEIQRTEQGDSAMYLCASSLARGSTAKNIQYFGAGTRLSVL.

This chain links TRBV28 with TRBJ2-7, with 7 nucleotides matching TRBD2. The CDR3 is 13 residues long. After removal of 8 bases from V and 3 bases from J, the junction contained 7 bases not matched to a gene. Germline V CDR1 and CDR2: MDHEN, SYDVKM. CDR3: CASGGGGGYEQYF. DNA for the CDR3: TGTGCCAGCGGGGGGGGAGGAGGCTACGAGCAGTACTTC.

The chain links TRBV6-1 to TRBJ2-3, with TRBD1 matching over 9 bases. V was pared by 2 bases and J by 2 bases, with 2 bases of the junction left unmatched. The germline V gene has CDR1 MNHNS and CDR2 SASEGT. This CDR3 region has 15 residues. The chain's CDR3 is CASSERDRDTDTQYF. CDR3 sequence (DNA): TGTGCCAGCAGTGAAAGGGACAGGGACACAGATACGCAGTATTTT.

CDR3 in amino acids: CATDEGLAVNTGELFF. The CDR3 DNA sequence: TGTGCCACCGACGAGGGACTAGCAGTGAACACCGGGGAGCTGTTTTTT. V and J are TRBV18 and TRBJ2-2; the match to TRBD2 covers 9 bases. Looked up from germline, CDR1 is KGHSH and CDR2 is LQKENI. V gave up 10 bases and J gave up 1 base; unmatched junction bases: 10. This CDR3 has 16 residues.

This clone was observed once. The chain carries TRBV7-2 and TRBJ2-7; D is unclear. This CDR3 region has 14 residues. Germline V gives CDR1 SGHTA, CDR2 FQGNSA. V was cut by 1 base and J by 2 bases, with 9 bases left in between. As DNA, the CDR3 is TGTGCCAGCAGCTTAGGCCTTTCCACCTACGAGCAGTACTTC. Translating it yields CASSLGLSTYEQYF.

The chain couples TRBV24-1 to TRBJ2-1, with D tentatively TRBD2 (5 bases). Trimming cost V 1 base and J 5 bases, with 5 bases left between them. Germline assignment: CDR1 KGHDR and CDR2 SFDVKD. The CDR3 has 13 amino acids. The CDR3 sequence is CATSDFGNNEQFF. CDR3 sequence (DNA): TGTGCCACCAGTGATTTCGGGAACAATGAGCAGTTCTTC.

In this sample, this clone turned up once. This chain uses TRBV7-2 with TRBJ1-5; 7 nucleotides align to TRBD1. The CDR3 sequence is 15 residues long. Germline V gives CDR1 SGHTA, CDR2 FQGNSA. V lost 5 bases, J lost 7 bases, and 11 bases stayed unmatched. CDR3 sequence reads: CASSPDRAQRQPQHF. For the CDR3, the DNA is TGTGCCAGCAGCCCAGACAGGGCACAACGGCAGCCCCAGCATTTT.

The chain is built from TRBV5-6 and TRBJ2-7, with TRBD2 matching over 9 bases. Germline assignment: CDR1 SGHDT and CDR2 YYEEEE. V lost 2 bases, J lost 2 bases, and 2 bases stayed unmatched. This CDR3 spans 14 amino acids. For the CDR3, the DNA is TGTGCCAGCAGCTTTCTAGCGGGAACCTACGAGCAGTACTTC. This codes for CASSFLAGTYEQYF.

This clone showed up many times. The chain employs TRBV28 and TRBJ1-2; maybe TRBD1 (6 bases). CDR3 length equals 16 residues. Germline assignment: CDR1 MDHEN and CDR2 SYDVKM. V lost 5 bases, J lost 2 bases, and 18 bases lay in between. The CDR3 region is CASSPRRGGANYGYTF. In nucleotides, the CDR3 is TGTGCCAGCAGTCCCCGGAGGGGGGGCGCGAACTATGGCTACACCTTC.